The rows below give T cell receptor beta chains drawn from one sample of a study of blood T cell repertoires in COVID-19. Sequencing was performed with immunoSEQ multiplex PCR; in TCRdb, only in-frame clones are kept and a portion is missing. This sample has approximately 150,000 clones, with more than 80% found just once. Material for sequencing was peripheral blood. These receptor sequences come from a human donor in a cohort sampled during active COVID-19. The CDR3 runs from the conserved cysteine through the conserved F or W. Each record gives: D gene, J gene, clone size, V gene, CDR3 protein, CDR3 DNA. A D gene is named only where the DNA matches it firmly. Clone size is given for some rows only: seen once, a few or many times, or a class if the clone is expanded.

d_call: NA; j_call: TRBJ1-2; clone_size: NA; v_call: TRBV6-6; cdr3_aa: CASSPTERGFYGYTF; cdr3_nt: TGTGCCAGCAGTCCGACAGAAAGGGGTTTCTATGGCTACACCTTC
d_call: TRBD1; j_call: TRBJ1-2; clone_size: NA; v_call: TRBV10-3; cdr3_aa: CAIRGVGDSYGYTF; cdr3_nt: TGTGCCATCAGGGGGGTCGGGGACAGCTATGGCTACACCTTC
d_call: NA; j_call: TRBJ1-1; clone_size: once; v_call: TRBV9; cdr3_aa: CASSFMDTNTEAFF; cdr3_nt: TGTGCCAGCAGCTTTATGGACACGAACACTGAAGCTTTCTTT
d_call: NA; j_call: TRBJ2-7; clone_size: few; v_call: TRBV6-5; cdr3_aa: CASSRTDTYEQYF; cdr3_nt: TGTGCCAGCAGTCGGACTGATACCTACGAGCAGTACTTC
d_call: TRBD2; j_call: TRBJ2-1; clone_size: NA; v_call: TRBV11-2; cdr3_aa: CASSFSEWEGKQFF; cdr3_nt: TGTGCCAGCAGCTTTAGCGAATGGGAGGGTAAGCAGTTCTTC
d_call: NA; j_call: TRBJ1-2; clone_size: NA; v_call: TRBV19; cdr3_aa: CASKDAVTNYGYTF; cdr3_nt: TGTGCCAGTAAGGATGCGGTCACTAACTATGGCTACACCTTC
d_call: NA; j_call: TRBJ1-1; clone_size: NA; v_call: TRBV5-1; cdr3_aa: CASSLWSIGENTEAFF; cdr3_nt: TGCGCCAGCAGCTTGTGGAGTATCGGGGAGAACACTGAAGCTTTCTTT
d_call: TRBD2; j_call: TRBJ2-2; clone_size: NA; v_call: TRBV9; cdr3_aa: CASRVAGGGTGELFF; cdr3_nt: TGTGCCAGCAGAGTAGCGGGAGGGGGTACCGGGGAGCTGTTTTTT
d_call: NA; j_call: TRBJ1-1; clone_size: once; v_call: TRBV14; cdr3_aa: CASSQVSYRGGNTEAFF; cdr3_nt: TGTGCCAGCAGCCAGGTATCGTACCGGGGTGGAAACACTGAAGCTTTCTTT
d_call: TRBD1; j_call: TRBJ1-4; clone_size: NA; v_call: TRBV4-2; cdr3_aa: CASSQTHRGVNEKLFF; cdr3_nt: TGTGCCAGCAGCCAAACCCACAGGGGGGTGAATGAAAAACTGTTTTTT
d_call: NA; j_call: TRBJ2-1; clone_size: NA; v_call: TRBV12-3/TRBV12-4; cdr3_aa: CASSKLSNEQFF; cdr3_nt: TGTGCCAGCAGTAAGCTCTCCAATGAGCAGTTCTTC
d_call: TRBD1; j_call: TRBJ1-4; clone_size: NA; v_call: TRBV9; cdr3_aa: CASSVTGTGNEKLFF; cdr3_nt: TGTGCCAGCAGCGTGACAGGGACTGGGAATGAAAAACTGTTTTTT
d_call: TRBD1; j_call: TRBJ1-4; clone_size: NA; v_call: TRBV2; cdr3_aa: CASKNPDRATNEKLFF; cdr3_nt: TGTGCCAGCAAGAACCCGGACAGGGCAACTAATGAAAAACTGTTTTTT
d_call: NA; j_call: TRBJ2-6; clone_size: NA; v_call: TRBV29-1; cdr3_aa: CSVNTGTSSGANVLTF; cdr3_nt: TGCAGCGTGAACACGGGTACCTCCTCTGGGGCCAACGTCCTGACTTTC
d_call: TRBD1; j_call: TRBJ2-3; clone_size: NA; v_call: TRBV6-5; cdr3_aa: CASRDRVVASDTQYF; cdr3_nt: TGTGCCAGCAGGGACAGGGTCGTGGCGAGCGATACGCAGTATTTT
d_call: TRBD1; j_call: TRBJ1-1; clone_size: NA; v_call: TRBV11-1; cdr3_aa: CASSPDRVLNTEAFF; cdr3_nt: TGTGCCAGCAGCCCGGACAGGGTTTTGAACACTGAAGCTTTCTTT
d_call: NA; j_call: TRBJ1-1; clone_size: NA; v_call: TRBV11-2; cdr3_aa: CASSPTGSENTEAFF; cdr3_nt: TGTGCCAGCAGCCCCACAGGGTCGGAAAACACTGAAGCTTTCTTT
d_call: NA; j_call: TRBJ1-1; clone_size: NA; v_call: TRBV12-5; cdr3_aa: CASGTRTGNANTEAFF; cdr3_nt: TGTGCTAGTGGTACCCGCACAGGGAACGCCAACACTGAAGCTTTCTTT
d_call: NA; j_call: TRBJ1-4; clone_size: once; v_call: TRBV7-9; cdr3_aa: CASARGRGGHEKLFF; cdr3_nt: TGTGCCAGCGCAAGAGGAAGGGGAGGTCATGAAAAACTGTTTTTT
d_call: TRBD1; j_call: TRBJ1-2; clone_size: NA; v_call: TRBV10-2; cdr3_aa: CASSGTGASRANYGYTF; cdr3_nt: TGCGCCAGCAGTGGGACAGGGGCCAGCCGGGCTAACTATGGCTACACCTTC
d_call: NA; j_call: TRBJ2-1; clone_size: NA; v_call: TRBV10-3; cdr3_aa: CAISERAGSMGNEQFF; cdr3_nt: TGTGCCATCAGTGAGCGGGCGGGTTCTATGGGGAATGAGCAGTTCTTC
d_call: NA; j_call: TRBJ1-5; clone_size: once; v_call: TRBV12-3/TRBV12-4; cdr3_aa: CASSLPFQPQHF; cdr3_nt: TGTGCCAGCAGTTTACCATTTCAGCCCCAGCATTTT
d_call: TRBD1; j_call: TRBJ2-2; clone_size: NA; v_call: TRBV2; cdr3_aa: CASSVRTGRAGELFF; cdr3_nt: TGTGCCAGCAGTGTACGGACAGGGCGGGCCGGGGAGCTGTTTTTT
d_call: NA; j_call: TRBJ1-1; clone_size: NA; v_call: TRBV27; cdr3_aa: CASSFRGEDTEAFF; cdr3_nt: TGTGCCAGCAGCTTCAGGGGCGAGGACACTGAAGCTTTCTTT
d_call: TRBD2; j_call: TRBJ2-1; clone_size: once; v_call: TRBV3-1/TRBV3-2; cdr3_aa: CASSGTGTRLYNEQFF; cdr3_nt: TGTGCCAGCAGCGGTACCGGGACTAGACTCTACAATGAGCAGTTCTTC
d_call: NA; j_call: TRBJ2-1; clone_size: NA; v_call: TRBV2; cdr3_aa: CASAEPVEQFF; cdr3_nt: TGTGCCAGCGCCGAGCCCGTTGAGCAGTTCTTC
d_call: TRBD2; j_call: TRBJ2-1; clone_size: NA; v_call: TRBV4-1; cdr3_aa: CASSQAGGLSNEQFF; cdr3_nt: TGCGCCAGCAGCCAAGCGGGGGGGCTCTCCAATGAGCAGTTCTTC
d_call: NA; j_call: TRBJ2-5; clone_size: NA; v_call: TRBV30; cdr3_aa: CAWRGAGQETQYF; cdr3_nt: TGTGCCTGGAGAGGGGCGGGGCAAGAGACCCAGTACTTC
d_call: TRBD2; j_call: TRBJ2-2; clone_size: NA; v_call: TRBV7-2; cdr3_aa: CASSQPGTSGGAGELFF; cdr3_nt: TGTGCCAGCAGCCAGCCCGGGACTAGCGGGGGGGCCGGGGAGCTGTTTTTT
d_call: NA; j_call: TRBJ1-6; clone_size: NA; v_call: TRBV28; cdr3_aa: CASSLYGVRRGGNSPLHF; cdr3_nt: TGTGCCAGCAGCCTCTATGGGGTGCGGAGGGGAGGCAATTCACCCCTCCACTTT
d_call: TRBD2; j_call: TRBJ2-1; clone_size: NA; v_call: TRBV7-6; cdr3_aa: CASVDSGLLYNEQFF; cdr3_nt: TGTGCCAGCGTCGACTCGGGACTATTGTACAATGAGCAGTTCTTC
d_call: NA; j_call: TRBJ2-7; clone_size: NA; v_call: TRBV5-1; cdr3_aa: CASSLALSYEQYF; cdr3_nt: TGCGCCAGCAGCTTAGCCCTCTCCTACGAGCAGTACTTC
d_call: TRBD2; j_call: TRBJ2-3; clone_size: NA; v_call: TRBV2; cdr3_aa: CASSEGLAHTDTQYF; cdr3_nt: TGTGCCAGCAGTGAAGGACTAGCACACACAGATACGCAGTATTTT
d_call: NA; j_call: TRBJ1-6; clone_size: NA; v_call: TRBV6-1; cdr3_aa: CASSEDGGVPSPLHF; cdr3_nt: TGTGCCAGCAGTGAAGATGGAGGGGTCCCTTCACCCCTCCACTTT
d_call: NA; j_call: TRBJ1-5; clone_size: many; v_call: TRBV15; cdr3_aa: CATSRDPSGAQPQHF; cdr3_nt: TGTGCCACCAGCAGGGACCCCTCAGGGGCTCAGCCCCAGCATTTT
d_call: NA; j_call: TRBJ2-6; clone_size: NA; v_call: TRBV3-1/TRBV3-2; cdr3_aa: CASSQEAGAGANVLTF; cdr3_nt: TGTGCCAGCAGCCAAGAGGCAGGGGCTGGGGCCAACGTCCTGACTTTC
d_call: NA; j_call: TRBJ1-2; clone_size: NA; v_call: TRBV20-1; cdr3_aa: CSASRVIPREGLYGYTF; cdr3_nt: TGCAGTGCTAGTAGAGTGATTCCCAGGGAGGGTCTCTATGGCTACACCTTC